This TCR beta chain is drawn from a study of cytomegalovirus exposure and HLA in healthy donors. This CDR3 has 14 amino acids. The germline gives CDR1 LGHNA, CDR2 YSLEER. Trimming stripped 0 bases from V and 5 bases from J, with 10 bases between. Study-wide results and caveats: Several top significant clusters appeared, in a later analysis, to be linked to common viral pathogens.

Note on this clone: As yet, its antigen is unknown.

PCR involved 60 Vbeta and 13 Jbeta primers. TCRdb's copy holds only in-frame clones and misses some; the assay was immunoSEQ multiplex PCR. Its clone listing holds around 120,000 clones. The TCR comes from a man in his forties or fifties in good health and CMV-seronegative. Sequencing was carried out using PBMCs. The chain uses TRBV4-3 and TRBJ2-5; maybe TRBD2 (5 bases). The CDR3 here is CASSQDYPGETQYF. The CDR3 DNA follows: TGCGCCAGCAGCCAAGATTACCCGGGGGAGACCCAGTACTTC.